This T cell receptor beta chain comes out of a study of blood T cell repertoires in COVID-19. Study-wide context: COVID-19 samples, acute and convalescent, were from the United States, Italy and Spain.

The repertoire was sequenced with immunoSEQ multiplex PCR; TCRdb's copy has only in-frame clones and lacks some. The table shows about 100,000 clones, with roughly 92% occurring only once. Germline loops: CDR1 SGHNT, CDR2 YYREEE (reference sequence). Trimming removed 0 bases from V and 5 bases from J, with 11 bases in between. This CDR3 is built from 15 residues. The sequenced material came from peripheral blood. This clonotype was sampled from an older man with acute or convalescent COVID-19. This rearrangement joins TRBV5-4 to TRBJ2-2; a possible D gene is TRBD1 (5 bases). The CDR3 loop reads CASSLGRQGTGELFF. The CDR3 nucleotides are TGTGCCAGCAGCTTGGGCCGGCAGGGAACCGGGGAGCTGTTTTTT. The full variable domain, rest sourced from reference TRBV5-4 and TRBJ2-2, is ETGVTQSPTHLIKTRGQQVTLRCSSQSGHNTVSWYQQALGQGPQFIFQYYREEENGRGNFPPRFSGLQFPNYSSELNVNALELDDSALYLCASSLGRQGTGELFFGEGSRLTVL.